This T cell receptor beta chain came from a study of long-term antiretroviral therapy in people with HIV. Findings and limits, study-wide: When set beside controls, HIV repertoires had CDR3 length ranges that were narrower.

This CDR3 spans 14 amino acids. In germline, CDR1 is SGHAT, CDR2 FQDESV (reference sequence). The V end lost 6 bases, the J end lost 5 bases, and 17 bases lay between the germline ends. The immunoSEQ assay was v3.0, run at survey level. For every sample, sequencing targeted about 40,000-50,000 T-cell genomes. Sequenced by immunoSEQ multiplex PCR; TCRdb stores in-frame clones only, minus some. The data show thousands of clones, 88% seen once. In its sample, this clone was seen once. Its matching antigen is unknown. The origin of this receptor is a woman aged 45-59 years with HIV. The rearrangement links TRBV11-1 to TRBJ2-7; no clear D gene. The specimen comprised unsorted PBMCs, sampled 1.3 years after starting antiretroviral therapy. The CDR3 spells CASSPVSYGNEQYF. The CDR3 DNA follows: TGTGCCAGCAGTCCGGTCAGCTACGGTAACGAGCAGTACTTC. The whole variable domain, remainder taken from reference TRBV11-1 and TRBJ2-7, is EAEVAQSPRYKITEKSQAVAFWCDPISGHATLYWYRQILGQGPELLVQFQDESVVDDSQLPKDRFSAERLKGVDSTLKIQPAELGDSAMYLCASSPVSYGNEQYFGPGTRLTVT.